A single T cell receptor beta chain is shown here with its context. Antigen specificity is unknown. This entry belongs to a study of cytomegalovirus exposure and HLA in healthy donors. Study-wide results and limits: The study designated 150 to 200 TCR beta chains cytomegalovirus-associated. A later analysis linked a missense DCLRE1C variant to TCR beta V- and J-gene trimming. Usually a TCR sequence was rare, but some public TCRs were found in many donors. A later analysis appeared to link common viral pathogens to several of the most significant clusters.

The PCR ran on 60 Vbeta and 13 Jbeta primers. This table comes from immunoSEQ multiplex PCR, and its TCRdb copy is limited to in-frame clones, with some not included. The data show 170,000 or so clones, roughly 80% seen once. Germline CDR1 reads SGDLS; CDR2 reads YYNGEE. This CDR3 has 16 amino acids. V gave up 1 base and J gave up 1 base; unmatched junction bases: 7. The chain couples TRBV9 to TRBJ1-2; the match to TRBD1 covers 7 bases. The specimen sequenced was PBMCs. The sequence derives from a man aged 25 to 40 in good health and CMV-seropositive. CDR3 sequence reads: CASSVRDRALNYGYTF. The DNA for the CDR3 is TGTGCCAGCAGCGTAAGAGACAGGGCCCTTAACTATGGCTACACCTTC.